The entry that follows covers one TCR beta chain sequence. The data derive from a study of blood T cell repertoires in COVID-19. Individuals drawn from about two dozen US areas were about 18 to 100 years old. Recovered participants had two consecutive negative NP/OP PCR tests, healthcare professional clearance, or symptom resolution. Source study methods: From reference gene primer amplification, estimates of nucleated cell counts were derived. The table came from immunoSEQ multiplex PCR; TCRdb's copy has only in-frame clones and leaves some out. For V, J and clone size, that table is used; D and trimming come from the DNA. The repertoire consists of about 380,000 clones, with 88% occurring once and the leading ten covering 0.9% to 1.5%. Germline CDR1 SNHLY, CDR2 FYNNEI. Trimming removed 6 bases from V and 8 bases from J, with 19 bases in between. CDR3 length: 15 residues.

V and J are TRBV2 and TRBJ1-4; possible D gene TRBD1, 5 bases. Sequenced material: PBMCs or T cells enriched from blood (not recorded which). The receptor's source is a woman aged 18 to 35 who had recovered from COVID-19. The CDR3, as DNA: TGTGCCAGCAGCCTTACCGCGGGGGGAGGGGAAAAACTGTTTTTT. Translation: CASSLTAGGGEKLFF.